Below are 32 T cell receptor beta chains sequenced from a single sample in a study of T cell changes during pregnancy in multiple sclerosis. Clones were sequenced by immunoSEQ multiplex PCR, and TCRdb holds only the in-frame ones, with some missing. The table records roughly 54,000 clones, around 92% of them present only once. Sequencing used CD4+ T cells from peripheral blood mononuclear cells, obtained after pregnancy. The receptor set was obtained from a female donor with multiple sclerosis, enrolled in a pregnancy study.

This clone was seen once. The genes are TRBV4-1 and TRBJ1-2; unclear D gene. V lost 1 base to trimming and J lost 1 base, with 16 bases between them. Germline CDR1 and CDR2: MGHRA and YSYEKL. The CDR3 has 17 amino acids. As DNA, the CDR3 is TGCGCCAGCAGCCAAGTTGTTCCCAGGCGCCTTAACTATGGCTACACCTTC. Its protein is CASSQVVPRRLNYGYTF.

The chain is built from TRBV2 and TRBJ1-1; no clear D gene. From germline, CDR1 is SNHLY and CDR2 FYNNEI. This CDR3 is 12 amino acids long. V dropped 7 bases and J dropped 0 bases, with 6 bases sitting between them. The CDR3 coding sequence is TGTGCCAGCATAGAAATGAACACTGAAGCTTTCTTT. It yields the protein CASIEMNTEAFF.

The chain links TRBV7-2 to TRBJ2-3; weak D call: TRBD2 (5 bases). The length of the CDR3 is 16 residues. V was clipped by 0 bases and J by 2 bases, with 12 bases between them. Per the germline V gene, CDR1 is SGHTA and CDR2 is FQGNSA. CDR3 sequence reads: CASSLARVVPTDTQYF. The CDR3 DNA is TGTGCCAGCAGCTTAGCGCGGGTAGTCCCCACAGATACGCAGTATTTT.

This clone was seen only once. The chain employs TRBV30 and TRBJ1-1; 8 nucleotides match TRBD1. This CDR3 comprises 15 residues. V lost 3 bases to trimming and J lost 0 bases; unmatched junction nucleotides: 6. The germline CDR1 and CDR2 sequences are GTSNPN and SVGIG (reference sequence). DNA of the CDR3: TGTGCCTGGAGAGCCTGGACAGGGTTGAACACTGAAGCTTTCTTT. It is translated as CAWRAWTGLNTEAFF.

The table lists this clone with a count of one. This chain connects TRBV27 to TRBJ2-3; 7 bases line up with TRBD2. Germline CDR1 is MNHEY and CDR2 is SMNVEV (reference sequence). The junction had 6 bases not matched to a gene; V was cut back by 4 bases and J by 5 bases. This CDR3 is 14 amino acids long. Here the CDR3 reads CASSYRDYLDTQYF. The CDR3 bases are TGTGCCAGCAGTTATCGGGACTACCTAGATACGCAGTATTTT.

The CDR3 sequence: CASSGTVRGYTF. In DNA, the CDR3 is TGTGCCAGCAGCGGGACAGTAAGAGGCTACACCTTC. This chain uses TRBV6-5 with TRBJ1-2; TRBD1 aligns across 7 bases. CDR3 length: 12 residues. Looked up from germline, CDR1 is MNHEY and CDR2 is SVGAGI. V shed 6 bases, J shed 8 bases, and the junction held 6 bases outside the gene matches.

V and J are TRBV7-9 and TRBJ1-6; no reliable D call. CDR3 length: 14 amino acids. The germline CDR1 and CDR2 sequences are SEHNR and FQNEAQ (reference sequence). With 1 base removed from V and 6 bases from J, the gap between germline ends came to 7 bases. The CDR3 coding sequence is TGTGCCAGCAGCTTAGTGGGCACTAATTCACCCCTCCACTTT. It codes for CASSLVGTNSPLHF. Supplemented by reference TRBV7-9 and TRBJ1-6, the full variable domain reads DTGVSQNPRHKITKRGQNVTFRCDPISEHNRLYWYRQTLGQGPEFLTYFQNEAQLEKSRLLSDRFSAERPKGSFSTLEIQRTEQGDSAMYLCASSLVGTNSPLHFGNGTRLTVT.

V usage is TRBV5-1 and J usage is TRBJ2-1, with a tentative D call TRBD1 (6 bases). The CDR3 covers 14 residues. Germline V gene data show CDR1 as SGHRS and CDR2 as YFSETQ. Trimming stripped 3 bases from V and 5 bases from J, with 12 bases between. The DNA for the CDR3 is TGCGCCAGCAGCTATAGGACAGAGAACAATGAGCAGTTCTTC. This codes for CASSYRTENNEQFF. Looking up the rest from reference TRBV5-1 and TRBJ2-1 gives the full variable domain: KAGVTQTPRYLIKTRGQQVTLSCSPISGHRSVSWYQQTPGQGLQFLFEYFSETQRNKGNFPGRFSGRQFSNSRSEMNVSTLELGDSALYLCASSYRTENNEQFFGPGTRLTVL.

The rearrangement joins TRBV18 to TRBJ1-1; TRBD1 might be the D (5 bases). V dropped 6 bases and J dropped 8 bases, with 10 bases sitting between them. The CDR3 extends over 11 amino acids. Germline V lookup: CDR1 KGHSH, CDR2 LQKENI. CDR3 region: CASSDWTEAFF. The CDR3 nucleotides read TGTGCCAGCTCGGATTGGACAGAAGCTTTCTTT.

This rearrangement joins TRBV25-1 to TRBJ2-7; 12 bases line up with TRBD1. The CDR3 totals 15 residues. The V gene end was trimmed by 9 bases and the J gene end by 4 bases; junction bases not matched to a gene: 10. CDR1 is MGHDK, CDR2 SYGVNS, per germline. CDR3: CASDIGTGGKYEQYF. The CDR3 DNA is TGTGCCAGTGACATTGGGACAGGGGGCAAGTACGAGCAGTACTTC.

The chain combines TRBV7-2 with TRBJ1-1; 7 nucleotides match TRBD1. The CDR3 covers 17 residues. From germline, CDR1 is SGHTA and CDR2 FQGNSA. The ends lost 4 bases at V and 1 base at J; junction bases unmatched: 12. CDR3 sequence (DNA): TGTGCCAGCAGCTCCATAACAGGACAGGCCACGAACACTGAAGCTTTCTTT. Its translation: CASSSITGQATNTEAFF.

V is TRBV9 and J is TRBJ2-5, with a weak D call TRBD1 (5 bases). The CDR3 runs 13 residues. V was clipped by 7 bases and J by 5 bases, with 15 bases between them. Germline CDR1 and CDR2: SGDLS and YYNGEE. In DNA form, the CDR3 reads TGTGCCAGCTCTTCTGGGGCAGGGGAGACCCAGTACTTC. Its protein is CASSSGAGETQYF. The full variable domain, with the rest looked up from reference TRBV9 and TRBJ2-5, is DSGVTQTPKHLITATGQRVTLRCSPRSGDLSVYWYQQSLDQGLQFLIQYYNGEERAKGNILERFSAQQFPDLHSELNLSSLELGDSALYFCASSSGAGETQYFGPGTRLLVL.

The chain is built from TRBV29-1 and TRBJ2-7; D might be TRBD1 (5 bases). Germline values: CDR1 SQVTM, CDR2 ANQGSEA. This CDR3 is built from 12 residues. Trimming removed 5 bases at V and 1 base at J, with 9 bases between. The CDR3 DNA is TGCAGCGTTCAGACAGTTTCCTACGAGCAGTACTTC. Amino acids: CSVQTVSYEQYF.

The V call is TRBV11-1, the J call TRBJ1-1; D ambiguous. V dropped 1 base and J dropped 1 base, with 4 bases sitting between them. This CDR3 comprises 13 residues. Per the germline V gene, CDR1 is SGHAT and CDR2 is FQDESV (reference sequence). This chain's CDR3 is CASSLVSNTEAFF. The CDR3 nucleotides read TGTGCCAGCAGCTTAGTCTCGAACACTGAAGCTTTCTTT.

The J gene is TRBJ1-6, the V gene TRBV19; 8 bases match TRBD1. The CDR3 has 15 residues. V shed 9 bases and J 1 base; nucleotides not matched to a gene: 5. Germline CDR1 LNHDA, CDR2 SQIVND (reference sequence). CDR3: CASADRVSYNSPLHF. The CDR3 region has the DNA TGTGCCAGCGCGGACAGGGTTTCCTATAATTCACCCCTCCACTTT.

This chain uses TRBV6-5 with TRBJ2-1, with 15 bases that match TRBD2. The CDR3 consists of 16 residues. Germline CDR1 and CDR2: MNHEY and SVGAGI. V trimming: 2 bases; J trimming: 7 bases; junction bases outside the gene matches: 3. The CDR3 coding sequence is TGTGCCAGCAGTTACAGGACTAGCGGGGGGGTAAATGAGCAGTTCTTC. Its translation: CASSYRTSGGVNEQFF.

This rearrangement joins TRBV18 to TRBJ2-5; no clear D. Germline CDR1 reads KGHSH; CDR2 reads LQKENI. Trimming took off 3 bases at V and 3 bases at J, with 11 bases between the two ends. This CDR3 comprises 14 residues. The CDR3 DNA follows: TGTGCCAGCTCACCTCTCCCCTCTGAAGAGACCCAGTACTTC. Its translation: CASSPLPSEETQYF.

The chain uses TRBV19 and TRBJ1-3; D gene uncertain. The CDR3 totals 17 residues. Looked up from germline, CDR1 is LNHDA and CDR2 is SQIVND (reference sequence). V was pared by 1 base and J by 0 bases, with 13 bases between. The CDR3 DNA sequence: TGTGCCAGTAGTATAGTTGGCGGTTCGCCCTCTGGAAACACCATATATTTT. Residues: CASSIVGGSPSGNTIYF.

This chain links TRBV6-6 with TRBJ1-1; 9 bases fit TRBD1. This CDR3 is 14 amino acids long. V dropped 5 bases and J dropped 4; count of bases not matched to a gene: 5. Germline V CDR1 and CDR2: MNHNY, SVGAGI (reference sequence). The CDR3 region is CASSHTTGGTEAFF. Here the CDR3 DNA reads TGTGCCAGCAGTCATACGACAGGGGGCACTGAAGCTTTCTTT.

V usage is TRBV5-4 and J usage is TRBJ2-1, with 8 bases aligning to TRBD2. Germline CDR1 SGHNT, CDR2 YYREEE (reference sequence). V dropped 4 bases and J dropped 0; count of bases not matched to a gene: 3. This CDR3 has 15 amino acids. CDR3 loop: CASSKRGISYNEQFF. CDR3 sequence (DNA): TGTGCCAGCAGCAAGCGGGGGATCTCCTACAATGAGCAGTTCTTC.

The chain is built from TRBV7-6 and TRBJ2-5, with TRBD1 as a possible D gene (6 bases). V shed 5 bases and J shed 0 bases, with 13 bases lying between them. This CDR3 is 15 amino acids long. Germline values: CDR1 SGHVS, CDR2 FNYEAQ. The CDR3 spells CASSAGDRYQETQYF. CDR3 DNA: TGTGCCAGCAGCGCAGGGGACCGCTACCAAGAGACCCAGTACTTC.

The chain couples TRBV30 to TRBJ2-1, with TRBD2 as a possible D gene (5 bases). Germline loops: CDR1 GTSNPN, CDR2 SVGIG (reference sequence). Trimming left V 2 bases short and J 1 base short, with 15 bases between. The CDR3 runs 16 residues. CDR3 DNA: TGTGCCTGGAGTCTTTCTAGCTCCCTATCCTACAATGAGCAGTTCTTC. As protein: CAWSLSSSLSYNEQFF.

Only a few counts were recorded for this clone. The chain is built from TRBV5-6 and TRBJ2-3; D is unclear. Germline values: CDR1 SGHDT, CDR2 YYEEEE. The germline V and J ends were trimmed by 4 bases and 4 bases, with 10 bases remaining between them. The CDR3 length is 13 residues. The CDR3 coding sequence is TGTGCCAGCAGCATACAATATTCAGATACGCAGTATTTT. Translated: CASSIQYSDTQYF.

The chain joins TRBV28 to TRBJ1-6, with 9 bases matching TRBD1. There are 13 residues in the CDR3. The germline V gene encodes CDR1 MDHEN and CDR2 SYDVKM. V lost 6 bases and J lost 9; bases outside the gene matches: 3. The DNA of the CDR3 is TGTGCCAGCAGAAGACAGGGGGTTTCACCCCTCCACTTT. Protein product: CASRRQGVSPLHF.

The chain is built from TRBV7-3 and TRBJ1-2, with 8 bases matching TRBD1. This CDR3 spans 14 amino acids. Germline V gene sequence: CDR1 SGHTA, CDR2 FQGTGA. Trimming removed 5 bases from V and 5 bases from J; junction bases left unmatched: 7. CDR3 nucleotide sequence: TGTGCCAGCAGCCTACAGGGGGGGACGTATGGCTACACCTTC. Its translation is CASSLQGGTYGYTF.

The chain is built from TRBV4-2 and TRBJ2-3; 7 bases match TRBD2. CDR1 and CDR2 from the germline V gene are LGHNA and YNFKEQ. This CDR3 has 17 residues. Trimming cost V 0 bases and J 1 base; bases outside gene matches: 7. As DNA, the CDR3 is TGTGCCAGCAGCCAAGAGTCGGGCGGGGGAGGCACAGATACGCAGTATTTT. This codes for CASSQESGGGGTDTQYF.

The V gene is TRBV23-1, the J gene TRBJ1-4; D is ambiguous. TRBV23-1 is recorded as an ORF, its role being uncertain. V lost 0 bases, J lost 0 bases, and 5 bases lay in between. There are 15 residues in the CDR3. The CDR3 DNA sequence: TGCGCCAGCAGTCAATCGCGCGCAACTAATGAAAAACTGTTTTTT. Residues: CASSQSRATNEKLFF.

The chain recombines TRBV18 with TRBJ2-3, with 12 positions matching TRBD2. V was clipped by 3 bases and J by 5 bases; unmatched bases: 3. CDR3 size: 15 residues. Germline assignment: CDR1 KGHSH and CDR2 LQKENI. DNA for the CDR3: TGTGCCAGCTCACCGCTAGCGGGGGGGAAAGATACGCAGTATTTT. Residues: CASSPLAGGKDTQYF. Supplemented by reference TRBV18 and TRBJ2-3, the full variable domain reads NAGVMQNPRHLVRRRGQEARLRCSPMKGHSHVYWYRQLPEEGLKFMVYLQKENIIDESGMPKERFSAEFPKEGPSILRIQQVVRGDSAAYFCASSPLAGGKDTQYFGPGTRLTVL.

CDR3 sequence: CASSQDRVISPLHF. The CDR3 DNA reads TGCGCCAGCAGCCAAGACAGGGTTATCTCACCCCTCCACTTT. The V gene is TRBV4-1, the J gene TRBJ1-6; possibly TRBD1 for D (5 bases). Trimming took off 0 bases at V and 10 bases at J, with 10 bases between the two ends. The CDR3 runs to 14 residues. The germline CDR1 and CDR2 sequences are MGHRA and YSYEKL.

This clone is medium-sized (0.01 to 0.1%) within its sample. The chain combines TRBV2 with TRBJ2-2; TRBD2 is a possible D gene (5 bases). Per the germline V gene, CDR1 is SNHLY and CDR2 is FYNNEI. The CDR3 has 15 amino acids. V lost 1 base to trimming and J lost 3 bases, with 9 bases between them. The CDR3 loop reads CASSEGAGDTGELFF. In DNA form, the CDR3 reads TGTGCCAGCAGTGAAGGGGCGGGTGACACCGGGGAGCTGTTTTTT.

J is TRBJ1-6 and V is TRBV6-4; no firm D call. In germline, CDR1 is MRHNA, CDR2 SNTAGT. Trimming removed 0 bases at V and 6 bases at J, with 27 bases between. CDR3 size: 21 residues. This chain's CDR3 is CASSDSPRFPGISEFNSPLHF. CDR3 bases: TGTGCCAGCAGTGACTCCCCTCGGTTTCCGGGGATTTCGGAATTTAATTCACCCCTCCACTTT.

This clone was observed once. V and J are TRBV15 and TRBJ1-1; no clear D gene. CDR3 length equals 15 residues. Trimming cost V 3 bases and J 2 bases, with 13 bases left between them. Germline assignment: CDR1 LNHNV and CDR2 YYDKDF (reference sequence). The CDR3 region has the DNA TGTGCCACCAGCAGGGCCAGTACGCAAAACACTGAAGCTTTCTTT. This gives the protein CATSRASTQNTEAFF.